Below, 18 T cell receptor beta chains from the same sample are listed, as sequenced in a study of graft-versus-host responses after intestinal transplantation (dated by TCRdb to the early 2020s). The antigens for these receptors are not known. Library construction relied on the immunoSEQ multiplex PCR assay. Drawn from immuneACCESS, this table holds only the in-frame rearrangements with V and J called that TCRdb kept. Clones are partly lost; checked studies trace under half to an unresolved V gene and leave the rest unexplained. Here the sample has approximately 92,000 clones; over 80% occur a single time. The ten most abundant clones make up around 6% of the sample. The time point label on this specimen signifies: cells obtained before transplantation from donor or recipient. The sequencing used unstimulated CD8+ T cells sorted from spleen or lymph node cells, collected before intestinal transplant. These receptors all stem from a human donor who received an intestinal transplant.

The CDR3 region is CASSQISQGIEQYF. The CDR3 region has the DNA TGCGCCAGCAGCCAAATCTCACAGGGGATCGAGCAGTACTTC. The chain employs TRBV4-1 and TRBJ2-7; the match to TRBD1 covers 7 bases. The germline CDR1 and CDR2 sequences are MGHRA and YSYEKL. The V segment lost 2 bases and the J segment 6 bases; nucleotides outside the gene matches: 7. The length of the CDR3 is 14 residues.

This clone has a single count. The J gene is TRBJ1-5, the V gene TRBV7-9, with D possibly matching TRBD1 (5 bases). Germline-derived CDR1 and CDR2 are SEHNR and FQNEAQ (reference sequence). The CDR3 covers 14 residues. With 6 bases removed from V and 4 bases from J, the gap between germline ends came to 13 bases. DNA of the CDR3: TGTGCCAGCAGTCGGGGACTCGGTAATCAGCCCCAGCATTTT. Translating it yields CASSRGLGNQPQHF.

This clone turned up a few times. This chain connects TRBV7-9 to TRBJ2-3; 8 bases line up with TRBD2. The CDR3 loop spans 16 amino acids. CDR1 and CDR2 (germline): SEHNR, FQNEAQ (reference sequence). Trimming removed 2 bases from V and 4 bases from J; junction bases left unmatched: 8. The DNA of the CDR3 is TGTGCCAGCAGCTTACAATGGCGGGGGGATCCAGATACGCAGTATTTT. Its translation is CASSLQWRGDPDTQYF.

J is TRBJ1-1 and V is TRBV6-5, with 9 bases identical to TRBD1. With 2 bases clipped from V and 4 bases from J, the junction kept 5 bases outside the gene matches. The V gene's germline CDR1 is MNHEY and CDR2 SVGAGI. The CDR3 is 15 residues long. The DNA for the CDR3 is TGTGCCAGCAGTTACGCAGGGGACAGGGTCACTGAAGCTTTCTTT. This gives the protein CASSYAGDRVTEAFF.

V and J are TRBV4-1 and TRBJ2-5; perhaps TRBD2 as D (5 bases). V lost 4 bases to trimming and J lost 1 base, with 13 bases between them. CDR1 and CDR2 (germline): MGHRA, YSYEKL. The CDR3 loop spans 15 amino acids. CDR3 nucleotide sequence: TGCGCCAGCAGCCCCGTGACGGACTTCCAAGAGACCCAGTACTTC. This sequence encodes CASSPVTDFQETQYF.

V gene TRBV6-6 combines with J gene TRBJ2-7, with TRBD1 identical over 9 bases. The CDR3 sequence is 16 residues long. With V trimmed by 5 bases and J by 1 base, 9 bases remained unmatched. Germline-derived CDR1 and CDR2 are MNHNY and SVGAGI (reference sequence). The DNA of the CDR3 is TGTGCCAGCAGTCCCTACGGACAGGGGCTGTCCTACGAGCAGTACTTC. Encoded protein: CASSPYGQGLSYEQYF.

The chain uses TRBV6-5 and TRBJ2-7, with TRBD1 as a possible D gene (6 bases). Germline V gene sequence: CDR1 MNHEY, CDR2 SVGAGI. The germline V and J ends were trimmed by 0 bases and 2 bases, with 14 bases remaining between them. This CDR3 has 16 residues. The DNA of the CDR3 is TGTGCCAGCAGTTACTCTCCGGGACACCAAGCCTACGAGCAGTACTTC. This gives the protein CASSYSPGHQAYEQYF.

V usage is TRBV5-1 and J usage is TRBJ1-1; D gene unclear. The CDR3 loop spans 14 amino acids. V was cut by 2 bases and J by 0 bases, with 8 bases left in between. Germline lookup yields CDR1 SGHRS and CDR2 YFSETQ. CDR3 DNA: TGCGCCAGCAGCTTTTTGAGGGTGAACACTGAAGCTTTCTTT. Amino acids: CASSFLRVNTEAFF.

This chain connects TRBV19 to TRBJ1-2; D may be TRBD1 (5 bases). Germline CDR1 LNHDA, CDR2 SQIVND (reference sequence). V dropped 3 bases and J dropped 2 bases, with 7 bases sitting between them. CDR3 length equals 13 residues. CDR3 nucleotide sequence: TGTGCCAGTAGTATGGGGGGAAACTATGGCTACACCTTC. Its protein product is CASSMGGNYGYTF.

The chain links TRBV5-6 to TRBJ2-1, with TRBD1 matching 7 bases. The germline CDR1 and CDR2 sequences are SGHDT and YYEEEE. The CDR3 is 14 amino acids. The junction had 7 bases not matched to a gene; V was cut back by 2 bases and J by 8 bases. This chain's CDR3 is CASSFGQAVDEQFF. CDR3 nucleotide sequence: TGTGCCAGCAGCTTCGGACAGGCCGTGGATGAGCAGTTCTTC.

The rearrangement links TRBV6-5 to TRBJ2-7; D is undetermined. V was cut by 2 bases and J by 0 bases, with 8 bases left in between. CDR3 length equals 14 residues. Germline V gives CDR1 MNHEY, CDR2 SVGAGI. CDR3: CASSYVGSSYEQYF. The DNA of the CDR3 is TGTGCCAGCAGTTACGTTGGTAGCTCCTACGAGCAGTACTTC.

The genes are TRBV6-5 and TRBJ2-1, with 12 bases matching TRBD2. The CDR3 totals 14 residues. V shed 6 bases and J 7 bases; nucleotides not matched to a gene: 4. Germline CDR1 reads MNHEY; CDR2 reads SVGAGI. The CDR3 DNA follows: TGTGCCAGCAGCCTGACTAGCGGGAGTAATGAGCAGTTCTTC. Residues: CASSLTSGSNEQFF.

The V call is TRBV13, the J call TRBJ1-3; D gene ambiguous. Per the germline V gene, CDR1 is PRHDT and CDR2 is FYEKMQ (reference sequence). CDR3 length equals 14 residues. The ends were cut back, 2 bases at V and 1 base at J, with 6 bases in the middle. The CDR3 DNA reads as TGTGCCAGCAGCTTAACACTATCTGGAAACACCATATATTTT. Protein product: CASSLTLSGNTIYF.

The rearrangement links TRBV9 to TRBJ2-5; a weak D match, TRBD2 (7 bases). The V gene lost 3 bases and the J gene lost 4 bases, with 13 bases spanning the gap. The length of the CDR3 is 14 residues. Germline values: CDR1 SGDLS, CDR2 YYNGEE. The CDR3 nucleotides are TGTGCCAGCAGCGGAGGGGGAGGGGGAGAGACCCAGTACTTC. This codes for CASSGGGGGETQYF.

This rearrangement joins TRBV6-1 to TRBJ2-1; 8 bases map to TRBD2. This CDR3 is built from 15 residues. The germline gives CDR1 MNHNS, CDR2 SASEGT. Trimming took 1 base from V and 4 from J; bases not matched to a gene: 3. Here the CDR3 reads CASSEETSDYNEQFF. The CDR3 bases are TGTGCCAGCAGTGAAGAGACTAGCGATTACAATGAGCAGTTCTTC.

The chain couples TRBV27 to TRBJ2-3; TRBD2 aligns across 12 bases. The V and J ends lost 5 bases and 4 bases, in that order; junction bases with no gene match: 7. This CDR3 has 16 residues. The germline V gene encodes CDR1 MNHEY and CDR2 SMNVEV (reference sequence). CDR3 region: CASSERTSGASDTQYF. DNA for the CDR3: TGTGCCAGCAGTGAACGGACTAGCGGGGCTTCAGATACGCAGTATTTT.

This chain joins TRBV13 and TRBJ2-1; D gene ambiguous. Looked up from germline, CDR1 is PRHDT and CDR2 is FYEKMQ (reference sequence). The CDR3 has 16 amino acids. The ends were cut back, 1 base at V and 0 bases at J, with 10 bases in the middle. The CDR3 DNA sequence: TGTGCCAGCAGCTTAGTAGACTCCGGCTCCTACAATGAGCAGTTCTTC. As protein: CASSLVDSGSYNEQFF.

For the CDR3, the DNA is TGTGCCAGCAGTCCCGGGATTCGGTATGGCTACACCTTC. This translates into CASSPGIRYGYTF. The chain links TRBV7-9 to TRBJ1-2; D ambiguous. V was cut by 6 bases and J by 5 bases, with 13 bases left in between. Germline CDR1 reads SEHNR; CDR2 reads FQNEAQ (reference sequence). This CDR3 has 13 residues.